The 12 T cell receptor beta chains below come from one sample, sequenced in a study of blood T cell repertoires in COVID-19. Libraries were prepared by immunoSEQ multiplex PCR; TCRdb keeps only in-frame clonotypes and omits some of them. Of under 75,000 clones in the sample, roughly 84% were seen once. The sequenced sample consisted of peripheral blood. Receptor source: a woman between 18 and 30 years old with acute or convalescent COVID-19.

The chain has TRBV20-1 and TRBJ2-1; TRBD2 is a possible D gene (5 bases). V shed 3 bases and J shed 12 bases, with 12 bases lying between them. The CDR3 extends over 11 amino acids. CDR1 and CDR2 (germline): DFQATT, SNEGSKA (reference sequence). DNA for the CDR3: TGCAGTGCTAGTCAGGTGGCGGGGCAGTTCTTC. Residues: CSASQVAGQFF.

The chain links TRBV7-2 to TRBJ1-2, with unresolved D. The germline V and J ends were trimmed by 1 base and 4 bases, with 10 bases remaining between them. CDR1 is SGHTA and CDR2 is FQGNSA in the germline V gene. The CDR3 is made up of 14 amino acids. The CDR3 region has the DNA TGTGCCAGCAGCTTAGTGAGAGAAACCTATGGCTACACCTTC. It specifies CASSLVRETYGYTF.

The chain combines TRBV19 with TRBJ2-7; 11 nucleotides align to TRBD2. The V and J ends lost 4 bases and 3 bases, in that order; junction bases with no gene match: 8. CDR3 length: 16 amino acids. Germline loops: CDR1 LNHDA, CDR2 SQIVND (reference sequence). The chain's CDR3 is CASSKTSGTPYYEQYF. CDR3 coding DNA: TGTGCCAGTAGTAAGACTAGCGGGACCCCTTACTACGAGCAGTACTTC.

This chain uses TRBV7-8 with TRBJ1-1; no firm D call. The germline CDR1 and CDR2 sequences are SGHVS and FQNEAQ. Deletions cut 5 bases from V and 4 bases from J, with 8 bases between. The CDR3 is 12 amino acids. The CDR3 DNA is TGTGCCAGCAGCCCGGCGGGCACTGAAGCTTTCTTT. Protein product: CASSPAGTEAFF.

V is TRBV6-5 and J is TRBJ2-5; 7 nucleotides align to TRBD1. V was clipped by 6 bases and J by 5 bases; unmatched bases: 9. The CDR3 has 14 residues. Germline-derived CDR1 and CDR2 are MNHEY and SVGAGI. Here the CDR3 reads CASRGTGVWETQYF. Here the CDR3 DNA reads TGTGCCAGCAGAGGTACAGGGGTTTGGGAGACCCAGTACTTC.

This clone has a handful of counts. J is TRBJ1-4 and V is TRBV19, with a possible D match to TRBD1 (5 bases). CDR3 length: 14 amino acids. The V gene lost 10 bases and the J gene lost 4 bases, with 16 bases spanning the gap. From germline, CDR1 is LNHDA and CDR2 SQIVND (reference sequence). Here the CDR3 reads CATSFSGYNEKLFF. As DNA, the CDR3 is TGTGCCACAAGCTTCTCAGGGTATAATGAAAAACTGTTTTTT.

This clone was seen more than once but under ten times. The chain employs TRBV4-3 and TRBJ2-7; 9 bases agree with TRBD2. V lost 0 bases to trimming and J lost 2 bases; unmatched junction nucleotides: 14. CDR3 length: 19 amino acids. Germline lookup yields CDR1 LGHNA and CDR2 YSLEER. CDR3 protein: CASSQELGSTSGPAYEQYF. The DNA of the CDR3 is TGCGCCAGCAGCCAAGAACTTGGGTCGACTAGCGGACCCGCCTACGAGCAGTACTTC.

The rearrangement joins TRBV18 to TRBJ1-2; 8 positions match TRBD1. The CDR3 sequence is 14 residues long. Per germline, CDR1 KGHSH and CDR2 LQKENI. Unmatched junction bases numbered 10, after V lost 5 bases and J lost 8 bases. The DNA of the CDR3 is TGTGCCAGCTCATCCGACAGGGGTCTTTACGGCTACACCTTC. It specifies CASSSDRGLYGYTF. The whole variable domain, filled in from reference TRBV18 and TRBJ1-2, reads NAGVMQNPRHLVRRRGQEARLRCSPMKGHSHVYWYRQLPEEGLKFMVYLQKENIIDESGMPKERFSAEFPKEGPSILRIQQVVRGDSAAYFCASSSDRGLYGYTFGSGTRLTVV.

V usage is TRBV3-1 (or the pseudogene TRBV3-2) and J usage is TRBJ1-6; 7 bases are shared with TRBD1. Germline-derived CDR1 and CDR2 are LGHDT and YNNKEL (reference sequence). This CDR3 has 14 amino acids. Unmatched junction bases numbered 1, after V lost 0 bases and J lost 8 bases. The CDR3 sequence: CASSQETGDSPLHF. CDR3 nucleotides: TGTGCCAGCAGCCAAGAAACAGGGGATTCACCCCTCCACTTT.

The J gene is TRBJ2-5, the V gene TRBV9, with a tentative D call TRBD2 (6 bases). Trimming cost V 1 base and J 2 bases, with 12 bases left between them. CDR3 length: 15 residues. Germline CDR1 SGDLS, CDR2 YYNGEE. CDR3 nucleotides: TGTGCCAGCAGCGTATTTCCGGGAGTTCAAGAGACCCAGTACTTC. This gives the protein CASSVFPGVQETQYF.

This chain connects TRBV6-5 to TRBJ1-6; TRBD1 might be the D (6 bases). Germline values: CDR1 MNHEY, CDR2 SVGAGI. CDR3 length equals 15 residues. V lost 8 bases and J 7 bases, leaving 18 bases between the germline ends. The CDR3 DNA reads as TGTGCCAGCGAGGCCCGGGACACATGGAATTCACCCCTCCACTTT. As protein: CASEARDTWNSPLHF.

This CDR3 reads CASSRAGTSGNNEQFF. The CDR3, as DNA: TGTGCCAGTAGTAGGGCGGGGACTAGCGGGAATAATGAGCAGTTCTTC. The chain combines TRBV19 with TRBJ2-1, with TRBD2 matching 13 bases. This CDR3 is built from 16 residues. Unmatched junction bases numbered 7, after V lost 4 bases and J lost 7 bases. Germline loops: CDR1 LNHDA, CDR2 SQIVND (reference sequence).